This T cell receptor (beta chain) was identified during a study of blood T cell repertoires in COVID-19. Per the original data handling: Nucleated cell counts were estimated from reference gene primer amplification. The method was immunoSEQ multiplex PCR; TCRdb's version includes in-frame clones alone and lacks a portion of them. That table furnishes V, J and clone size, whereas the DNA furnished D and trimming. The data contain 300,000 to 400,000 clones, about 91% of them singletons. CDR1 and CDR2 (germline): MNHNS, SASEGT. Trimming removed 1 base at V and 7 bases at J, with 10 bases between. CDR3 length equals 13 residues.

The chain links TRBV6-1 to TRBJ1-2; the D gene is possibly TRBD1 (5 bases). Sequencing used peripheral blood. This TCR derives from a man aged 30 to 45 with COVID-19, enrolled during active disease. As DNA, the CDR3 is TGTGCCAGCAGTGAAGTCAGGGTTCGTGGCTACACCTTC. Translating it yields CASSEVRVRGYTF.